A selection of T cell receptor beta chains follows, all from one sample in a study of Tregs in tolerant kidney transplant recipients. TCRdb's table, derived via immunoSEQ multiplex PCR, lists solely in-frame clones and lacks some. The data hold roughly 50,000 clones, with approximately 89% observed a single time. Here the sequenced sample was CD8+ T cells from blood (PBMCs), taken 12 months after the transplant. The source is a human patient who received a combined kidney and bone marrow transplant. Some T cells may possibly be graft donor cells. CDR3s include the opening cysteine and the closing phenylalanine or tryptophan. Fields, in order: CDR3 DNA, CDR3 protein, D gene, V gene, J gene, clone size. D genes are given only for firm matches. The size field is filled for only some rows; it gives once, few, many or a size class.

TGCGCCAGCAGCCAACAGACGGGAGGGTGGGAGCAGTACTTC	CASSQQTGGWEQYF	TRBD2	TRBV4-3	TRBJ2-7	-
TGTGCCAGTAGTATAGTCGCGGGGCCCACGGAGACCCAGTACTTC	CASSIVAGPTETQYF	-	TRBV19	TRBJ2-5	-
TGTGCCAGCAGCCGGGACACGCCGTTCTACGAGCAGTACTTC	CASSRDTPFYEQYF	-	TRBV19	TRBJ2-7	-
TGTGCCAGCAGCCAAGGGGACAGCTCCTACGAGCAGTACTTC	CASSQGDSSYEQYF	TRBD1	TRBV4-2	TRBJ2-7	-
TGTGCCAGCAGCTTATCGGGTAAACAAGAGACCCAGTACTTC	CASSLSGKQETQYF	-	TRBV7-9	TRBJ2-5	-
TGTGCCAGCAGTTACCGGGTCGATGCGGGAGCTTTCTTT	CASSYRVDAGAFF	-	TRBV6-6	TRBJ1-1	-
TGTGCCAGCAGCGCATCGGCCAGGGATCGCTCCTACGAGCAGTACTTC	CASSASARDRSYEQYF	-	TRBV9	TRBJ2-7	-
TGCGCCAGCAGCCTCCGACAGGGGGCTAAAAATTCCCCCCTCCACTTT	CASSLRQGAKNSPLHF	TRBD1	TRBV4-1	TRBJ1-6	-
TGTGCCAGCAGCTTAACGGGCTACAGGGCCGACGAGCAGTACTTC	CASSLTGYRADEQYF	-	TRBV13	TRBJ2-7	-
TGTGCCAGCAGCTTATACAGACCTAGCACAGATACGCAGTATTTT	CASSLYRPSTDTQYF	-	TRBV11-2	TRBJ2-3	-
TGTGCCAGCAGGGAGGCCCTTCACGGGGAGCTGTTTTTT	CASREALHGELFF	-	TRBV6-4	TRBJ2-2	once
TGTGCCAGGACACAAGTTGGAGGGACCCACACTGAGCAGTTCTTC	CARTQVGGTHTEQFF	-	TRBV2	TRBJ2-1	-
TGTGCCAGCAGCGCCACGGACAGGGGGCTATTTCTCTCTGGAAACACCATATATTTT	CASSATDRGLFLSGNTIYF	TRBD1	TRBV7-9	TRBJ1-3	-
TGTGCCAGCAGCTTACCGACAGGGGGTCGGTCGGCTTTCTTT	CASSLPTGGRSAFF	TRBD1	TRBV5-8	TRBJ1-1	-
TGTGCCAGCAGCGTGGGAGGCGGGACCTACGGACCCAATGAGCAGTTCTTC	CASSVGGGTYGPNEQFF	-	TRBV9	TRBJ2-1	-
TGTGCCAGCAGCGCACCGGGACAGGGGAGGACTGGGGCCAACGTCCTGACTTTC	CASSAPGQGRTGANVLTF	TRBD1	TRBV9	TRBJ2-6	-
TGTGCCAGCAGCTTGGCGGGACAGGGGCGCTATGGCTACACCTTC	CASSLAGQGRYGYTF	TRBD1	TRBV5-6	TRBJ1-2	once
TGTGCCAGTAGTATAGGCCAAACAGGATTACAGCCCCAGCATTTT	CASSIGQTGLQPQHF	-	TRBV19	TRBJ1-5	few
TGTGCCAGTAGTATAATCGGAGAATACTACGAGCAGTACTTC	CASSIIGEYYEQYF	-	TRBV19	TRBJ2-7	-
TGTGCCAGTACCCTGACAGGGAGCTCCTACGAGCAGTACTTC	CASTLTGSSYEQYF	TRBD1	TRBV19	TRBJ2-7	-
TGTGCCAGCAACCCCAGGGGGTGGGAGACCCAGTACTTC	CASNPRGWETQYF	TRBD1	TRBV5-4	TRBJ2-5	-